The sequence of this T cell receptor (beta chain) was determined in a study of beta chain features in type 1 diabetes. Whole-study context: In all, around 110,000,000 sorted cells from all samples were analyzed.

Study-wide findings and caveats: Insertion counts at VDJ junctions were lower in type 1 diabetes patients, who also showed more deletions there. In cDNA sequencing, cells with high TCR expression could be over-represented.

There are 13 residues in the CDR3. In germline, CDR1 is SQVTM, CDR2 ANQGSEA. Trimming cost V 5 bases and J 2 bases; bases outside gene matches: 5. The authors reverse transcribed all of the isolated RNA, so sequencing captured expressed TCRB transcripts. Method: immunoSEQ multiplex PCR; TCRdb's copy keeps in-frame clones and lacks some. This table holds around 21,000 clones, 45% to 50% found once. For this clone: The antigen remains undetermined.

This clonotype was obtained from a young man in good health. The sequencing sample was made of stem cell memory CD4+ T cells from blood. The chain is built from TRBV29-1 and TRBJ1-1, with 7 positions matching TRBD1. CDR3 protein: CSVQRQGNTEAFF. DNA of the CDR3: TGCAGCGTTCAAAGACAGGGAAACACTGAAGCTTTCTTT.